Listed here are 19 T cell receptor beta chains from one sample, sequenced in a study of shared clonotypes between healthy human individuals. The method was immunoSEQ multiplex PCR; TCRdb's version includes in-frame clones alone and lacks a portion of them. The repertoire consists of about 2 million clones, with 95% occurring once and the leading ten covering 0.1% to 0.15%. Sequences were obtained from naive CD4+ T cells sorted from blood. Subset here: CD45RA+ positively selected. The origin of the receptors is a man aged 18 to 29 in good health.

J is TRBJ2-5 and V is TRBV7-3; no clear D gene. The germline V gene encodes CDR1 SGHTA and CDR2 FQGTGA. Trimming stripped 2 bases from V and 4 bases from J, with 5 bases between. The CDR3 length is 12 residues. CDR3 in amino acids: CASSLSGETQYF. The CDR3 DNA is TGTGCCAGCAGCTTATCGGGAGAGACCCAGTACTTC.

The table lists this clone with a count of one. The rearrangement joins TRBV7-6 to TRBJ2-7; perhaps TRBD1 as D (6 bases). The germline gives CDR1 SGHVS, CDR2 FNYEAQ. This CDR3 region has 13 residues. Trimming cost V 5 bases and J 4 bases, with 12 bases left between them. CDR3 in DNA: TGTGCCAGCAGCAAGGAACAGGGTTACGAGCAGTACTTC. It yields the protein CASSKEQGYEQYF.

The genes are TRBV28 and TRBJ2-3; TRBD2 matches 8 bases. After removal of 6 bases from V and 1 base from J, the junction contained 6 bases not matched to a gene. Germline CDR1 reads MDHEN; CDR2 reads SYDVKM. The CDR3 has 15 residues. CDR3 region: CASRKSGGGTDTQYF. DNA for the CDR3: TGTGCCAGCAGAAAAAGCGGGGGTGGCACAGATACGCAGTATTTT.

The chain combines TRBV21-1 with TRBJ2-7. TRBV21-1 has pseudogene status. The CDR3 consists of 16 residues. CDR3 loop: CASSRAPGTPTYEQYF. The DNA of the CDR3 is TGTGCCAGCAGCAGGGCCCCCGGGACCCCAACCTACGAGCAGTACTTC.

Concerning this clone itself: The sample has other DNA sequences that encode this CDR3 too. The CDR3 loop reads CASSLVQGSGNTIYF. The CDR3 nucleotides are TGTGCCAGCAGCTTAGTGCAGGGCTCTGGAAACACCATATATTTT. The gene calls are TRBV7-2 and TRBJ1-3; D is possibly TRBD1 (5 bases). The CDR3 has 15 amino acids. From germline, CDR1 is SGHTA and CDR2 FQGNSA. V lost 1 base and J lost 0, with 7 bases in between.

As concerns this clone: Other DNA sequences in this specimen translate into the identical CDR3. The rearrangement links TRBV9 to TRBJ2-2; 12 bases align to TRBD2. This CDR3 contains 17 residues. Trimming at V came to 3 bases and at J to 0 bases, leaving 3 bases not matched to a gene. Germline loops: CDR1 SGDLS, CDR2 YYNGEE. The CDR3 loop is CASSGGLAGANTGELFF. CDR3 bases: TGTGCCAGCAGCGGGGGACTAGCGGGTGCGAACACCGGGGAGCTGTTTTTT. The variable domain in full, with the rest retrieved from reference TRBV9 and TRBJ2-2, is DSGVTQTPKHLITATGQRVTLRCSPRSGDLSVYWYQQSLDQGLQFLIQYYNGEERAKGNILERFSAQQFPDLHSELNLSSLELGDSALYFCASSGGLAGANTGELFFGEGSRLTVL.

In DNA form, the CDR3 reads TGTGCCAGCAGCTTAGTGAGCGGGAGCGCAGATACGCAGTATTTT. Translating gives CASSLVSGSADTQYF. This sequence joins TRBV11-3 and TRBJ2-3, with 8 bases that match TRBD2. Per the germline V gene, CDR1 is SGHNT and CDR2 is YENEEA. This CDR3 comprises 15 residues. Trimming took 1 base from V and 4 from J; bases not matched to a gene: 4.

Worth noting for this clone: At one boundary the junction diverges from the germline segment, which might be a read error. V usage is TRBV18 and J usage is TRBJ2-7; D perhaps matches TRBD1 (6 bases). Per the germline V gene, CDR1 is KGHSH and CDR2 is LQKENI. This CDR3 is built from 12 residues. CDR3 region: CASSRDITEKYF. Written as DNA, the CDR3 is TGTGCCAGCTCCCGGGACATCACCGAGAAGTACTTC.

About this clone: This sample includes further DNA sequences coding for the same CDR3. CDR3 protein: CASSYSDSSGANVLTF. The CDR3 bases are TGTGCCAGCAGTTACTCAGACAGCTCTGGGGCCAACGTCCTGACTTTC. The chain employs TRBV6-5 and TRBJ2-6; D might be TRBD1 (5 bases). Trimming pared 0 bases from V and 0 bases from J, leaving 6 bases between. Germline CDR1 MNHEY, CDR2 SVGAGI. The CDR3 is 16 amino acids.

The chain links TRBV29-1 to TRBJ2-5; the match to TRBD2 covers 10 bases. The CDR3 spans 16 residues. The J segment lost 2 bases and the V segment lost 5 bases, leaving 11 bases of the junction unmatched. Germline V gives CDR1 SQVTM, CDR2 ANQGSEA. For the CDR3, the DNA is TGCAGCGTTAAAAAAGGGACTAGCGATATACAAGAGACCCAGTACTTC. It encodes CSVKKGTSDIQETQYF.

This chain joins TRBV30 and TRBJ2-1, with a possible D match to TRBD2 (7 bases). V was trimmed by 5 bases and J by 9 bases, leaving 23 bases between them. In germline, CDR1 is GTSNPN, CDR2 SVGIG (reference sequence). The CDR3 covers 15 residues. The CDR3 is CAWERGRGGSAEQFF. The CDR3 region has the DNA TGTGCCTGGGAAAGAGGGAGGGGGGGCTCCGCTGAGCAGTTCTTC.

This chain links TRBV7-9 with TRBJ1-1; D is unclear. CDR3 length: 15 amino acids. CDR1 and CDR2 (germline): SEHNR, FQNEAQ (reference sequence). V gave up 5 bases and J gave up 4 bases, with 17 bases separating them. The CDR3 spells CASSLTLTEATEAFF. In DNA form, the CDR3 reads TGTGCCAGCAGCCTAACACTAACCGAGGCCACTGAAGCTTTCTTT.

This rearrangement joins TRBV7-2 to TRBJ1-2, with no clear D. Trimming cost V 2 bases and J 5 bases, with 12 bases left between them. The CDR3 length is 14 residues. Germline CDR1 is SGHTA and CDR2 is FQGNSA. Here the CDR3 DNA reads TGTGCCAGCAGCTTATCGGTCAGTGGGTATGGCTACACCTTC. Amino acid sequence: CASSLSVSGYGYTF.

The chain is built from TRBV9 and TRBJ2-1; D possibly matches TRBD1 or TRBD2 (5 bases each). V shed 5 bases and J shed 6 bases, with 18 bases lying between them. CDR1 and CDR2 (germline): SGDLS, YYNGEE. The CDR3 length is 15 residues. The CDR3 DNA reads TGTGCCAGCAGTCAAGTTGGGGGATATACCAATGAGCAGTTCTTC. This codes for CASSQVGGYTNEQFF.

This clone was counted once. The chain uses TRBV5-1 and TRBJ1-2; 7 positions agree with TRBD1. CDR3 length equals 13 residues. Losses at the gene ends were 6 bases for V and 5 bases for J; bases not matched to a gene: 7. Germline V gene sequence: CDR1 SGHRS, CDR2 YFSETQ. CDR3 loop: CASTNSRGYGYTF. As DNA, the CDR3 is TGCGCCAGCACCAACTCCAGGGGGTATGGCTACACCTTC.

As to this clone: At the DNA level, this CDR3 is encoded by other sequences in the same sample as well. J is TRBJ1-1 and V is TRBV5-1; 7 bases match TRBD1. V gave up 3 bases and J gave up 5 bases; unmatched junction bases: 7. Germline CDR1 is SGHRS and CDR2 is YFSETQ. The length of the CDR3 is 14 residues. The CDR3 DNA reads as TGCGCCAGCAGCTCCCGTCAGGGGGGGACTGAAGCTTTCTTT. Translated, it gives CASSSRQGGTEAFF. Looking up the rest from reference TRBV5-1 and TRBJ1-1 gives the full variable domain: KAGVTQTPRYLIKTRGQQVTLSCSPISGHRSVSWYQQTPGQGLQFLFEYFSETQRNKGNFPGRFSGRQFSNSRSEMNVSTLELGDSALYLCASSSRQGGTEAFFGQGTRLTVV.

The CDR3 DNA sequence: TGTGCCAGCAGCTTGGTTGATCAGGGAGGAGCTTTCTTT. Protein: CASSLVDQGGAFF. The chain links TRBV5-4 to TRBJ1-1; D perhaps matches TRBD1 (5 bases). Looked up from germline, CDR1 is SGHNT and CDR2 is YYREEE (reference sequence). This CDR3 is built from 13 residues. The V gene lost 0 bases and the J gene lost 10 bases, with 13 bases spanning the gap.

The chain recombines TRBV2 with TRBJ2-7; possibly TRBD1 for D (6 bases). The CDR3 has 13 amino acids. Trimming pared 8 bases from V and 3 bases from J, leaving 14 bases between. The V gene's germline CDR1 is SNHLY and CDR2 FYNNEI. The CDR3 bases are TGTGCCAGCTCGACAGGAGTCAGCTACGAGCAGTACTTC. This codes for CASSTGVSYEQYF.

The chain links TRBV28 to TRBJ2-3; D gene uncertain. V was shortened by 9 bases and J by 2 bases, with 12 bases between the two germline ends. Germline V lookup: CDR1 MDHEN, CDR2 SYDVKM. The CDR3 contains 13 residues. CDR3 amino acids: CASSAPPTDTQYF. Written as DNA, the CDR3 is TGTGCCAGTTCAGCTCCCCCCACAGATACGCAGTATTTT.